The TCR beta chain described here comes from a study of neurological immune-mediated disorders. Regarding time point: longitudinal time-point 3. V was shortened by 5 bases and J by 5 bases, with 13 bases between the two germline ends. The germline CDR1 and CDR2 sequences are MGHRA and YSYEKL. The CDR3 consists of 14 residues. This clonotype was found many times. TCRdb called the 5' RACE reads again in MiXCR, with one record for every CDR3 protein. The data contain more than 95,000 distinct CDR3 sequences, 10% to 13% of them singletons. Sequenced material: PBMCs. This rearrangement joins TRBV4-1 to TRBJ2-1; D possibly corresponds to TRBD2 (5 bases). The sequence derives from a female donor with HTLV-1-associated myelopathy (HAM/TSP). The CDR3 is CASSYEVRDNEQFF. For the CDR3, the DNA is TGCGCCAGCAGCTACGAGGTGAGGGACAATGAGCAGTTCTTC.